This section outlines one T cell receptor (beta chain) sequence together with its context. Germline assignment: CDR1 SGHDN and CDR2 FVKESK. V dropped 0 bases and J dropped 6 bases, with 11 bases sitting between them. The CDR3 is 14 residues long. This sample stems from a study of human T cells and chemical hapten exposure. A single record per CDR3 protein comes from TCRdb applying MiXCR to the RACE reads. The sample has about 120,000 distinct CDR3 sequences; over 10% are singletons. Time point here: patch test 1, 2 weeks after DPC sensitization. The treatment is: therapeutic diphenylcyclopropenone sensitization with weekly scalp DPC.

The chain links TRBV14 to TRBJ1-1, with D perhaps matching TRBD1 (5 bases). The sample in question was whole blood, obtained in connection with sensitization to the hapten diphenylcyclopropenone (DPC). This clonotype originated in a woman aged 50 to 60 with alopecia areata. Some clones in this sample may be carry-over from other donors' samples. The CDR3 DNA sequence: TGTGCCAGCAGCCAAGAAGTCTGGGGGTCTGAAGCTTTCTTT. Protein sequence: CASSQEVWGSEAFF.